The rows below give T cell receptor beta chains drawn from one sample of a study of blood T cell repertoires in COVID-19. Generated by immunoSEQ multiplex PCR, the TCRdb table keeps only in-frame clones and is missing some. The sample carries roughly 150,000 clones, 80% to 90% recorded once. Sequencing used peripheral blood. These receptor sequences come from a woman older than 75 with acute or convalescent COVID-19. CDR3s include the opening cysteine and the closing phenylalanine or tryptophan. Each record gives: D gene, J gene, clone size, V gene, CDR3 DNA, CDR3 protein. The D gene is left open where the match is weak. Expanded clones get a size class; other rows say once, few or many, or leave the size out.

NA	TRBJ1-3	NA	TRBV9	TGTGCCAGCAGCGTAGGACACCTCTCTGGAAACACCATATATTTT	CASSVGHLSGNTIYF
NA	TRBJ2-5	NA	TRBV4-1	TGCGCCAGCAGCCCCAGCAGGGGAAGGGAAGAGACCCAGTACTTC	CASSPSRGREETQYF
TRBD2	TRBJ2-5	NA	TRBV5-4	TGTGCCAGCAGGACGGGACTAGCGGTACAAGAGACCCAGTACTTC	CASRTGLAVQETQYF
NA	TRBJ2-1	NA	TRBV6-5	TGTGCCAGCAGTTACTCGAGTAGCGGAATCTACAATGAGCAGTTCTTC	CASSYSSSGIYNEQFF
NA	TRBJ2-1	NA	TRBV14	TGTGCCAGCAGCCAAAGGGCTCTACAGGGATACAATGAGCAGTTCTTC	CASSQRALQGYNEQFF
TRBD2	TRBJ2-5	NA	TRBV7-8	TGTGCCAGCAGCTTATCTAGCGGGAGAGTCGGGGAGACCCAGTACTTC	CASSLSSGRVGETQYF
TRBD1	TRBJ2-1	NA	TRBV4-2	TGTGCCAGCAGCCTTGTCAGAGGGACAGGGGAGTGGAATGAGCAGTTCTTC	CASSLVRGTGEWNEQFF
NA	TRBJ2-7	NA	TRBV5-1	TGCGCCAGCAGCCCGGAAGGGGGGGCGTCCCTTTCCTACGAGCAGTACTTC	CASSPEGGASLSYEQYF
TRBD1	TRBJ1-6	once	TRBV29-1	TGCAGCGCTCCTCTGATACAGGGGGTTCAATATAATTCACCCCTCCACTTT	CSAPLIQGVQYNSPLHF
NA	TRBJ1-2	NA	TRBV28	TGTGCCAGCAAACCGGGACACAACTATGGCTACACCTTC	CASKPGHNYGYTF
NA	TRBJ2-1	NA	TRBV9	TGTGCCAGCAGCAGAGCCGGGGGTACCAATGAGCAGTTCTTC	CASSRAGGTNEQFF
NA	TRBJ1-4	few	TRBV27	TGTGCCAGCAGACCCGCCGTAGATGAAAAACTGTTTTTT	CASRPAVDEKLFF
TRBD1	TRBJ2-7	NA	TRBV6-5	TGTGCCAGCGGGACAGTCTACGAGCAGTACTTC	CASGTVYEQYF
NA	TRBJ1-5	NA	TRBV6-5	TGTGCCAGCAGTTACTTACGTCCCAGGTCGGGACAGCCCCAGCATTTT	CASSYLRPRSGQPQHF
NA	TRBJ1-4	NA	TRBV20-1	TGCAGCCTCCCAGTAAATGGTAAACTGTTTTTT	CSLPVNGKLFF
NA	TRBJ1-6	NA	TRBV6-5	TGTGCCAGCAGTTCCAGGGTTTCGGCTAATTCACCCCTCCACTTT	CASSSRVSANSPLHF
NA	TRBJ1-2	many	TRBV5-6	TGTGCCAGCAGCTATATGGAAGGGGCGGACTATGGCTACACCTTC	CASSYMEGADYGYTF
NA	TRBJ1-1	NA	TRBV6-2/TRBV6-3	TGTGCCAGCAGTTACGACACCTTCGGGGGAGCTTTCTTT	CASSYDTFGGAFF
TRBD2	TRBJ2-5	NA	TRBV20-1	TGCAGTGCTAGTGACCTAGCGGGACTCCAAGAGACCCAGTACTTC	CSASDLAGLQETQYF
NA	TRBJ1-2	once	TRBV4-3	TGCGCCAGCAGCCAAGATTTGGCCGCTTATGGCTACACCTTC	CASSQDLAAYGYTF
NA	TRBJ2-7	NA	TRBV27	TGTGCCAGCAGTTTCGGCGCAGGGGAGTGGTACTTC	CASSFGAGEWYF
NA	TRBJ1-5	NA	TRBV20-1	TGCAGTGCTAGTCTAGGGGCAGGGTCCCATCAGCCCCAGCATTTT	CSASLGAGSHQPQHF
NA	TRBJ1-1	NA	TRBV9	TGTGCCAGCAGTTTTGATACAGGGAATGAAGCTTTCTTT	CASSFDTGNEAFF
TRBD1	TRBJ1-2	NA	TRBV11-2	TGTGCCAGCAGCTCGCCGGGACAGGAAGACTATGGCTACACCTTC	CASSSPGQEDYGYTF
NA	TRBJ1-1	NA	TRBV13	TGTGCCAGCAGCGTAAAGCGGGGGAACACTGAAGCTTTCTTT	CASSVKRGNTEAFF
TRBD1	TRBJ2-7	NA	TRBV7-9	TGTGCCAGCAGCCGCGGACAGGTTTCCTCCTACGAGCAGTACTTC	CASSRGQVSSYEQYF
NA	TRBJ2-2	NA	TRBV5-6	TGTGCCAGCAGCCGGTCCGGGACAAAGACCGGGGAGCTGTTTTTT	CASSRSGTKTGELFF
TRBD1	TRBJ1-5	NA	TRBV27	TGTGCCAGCAGTCCCGGGACAGGGGGGAATCAGCCCCAGCATTTT	CASSPGTGGNQPQHF
NA	TRBJ2-3	NA	TRBV5-1	TGCGCCAGCAGCTTGGGGACAGCTACAGATACGCAGTATTTT	CASSLGTATDTQYF
TRBD1	TRBJ2-2	few	TRBV4-1	TGCGCCAGCAGCCATTATGGACAGGTCGCGAACACCGGGGAGCTGTTTTTT	CASSHYGQVANTGELFF
NA	TRBJ1-2	NA	TRBV9	TGTGCCAGCAGCCCGGACCTCGCAGGGGAAAATGGCTACACCTTC	CASSPDLAGENGYTF
TRBD1	TRBJ1-4	NA	TRBV6-2/TRBV6-3	TGTGCCAGCAGTTATCCGGACAGGGGGCACGAAAAACTGTTTTTT	CASSYPDRGHEKLFF
TRBD1	TRBJ2-5	NA	TRBV7-2	TGTGCCAGCAGCATCTCTAGCGTCGGGACAGGGTCCCAGTACTTC	CASSISSVGTGSQYF
NA	TRBJ2-1	once	TRBV5-4	TGTGCCAGCAGCTTGGTTGGACTCGGTAACAATGAGCAGTTCTTC	CASSLVGLGNNEQFF
NA	TRBJ2-3	NA	TRBV7-6	TGTGCCAGCAGCTTAGGGGGGACTGCTAGCACAGATACGCAGTATTTT	CASSLGGTASTDTQYF
TRBD1	TRBJ2-1	NA	TRBV13	TGTGCCAGCAGCCGCGGTGGGACAGGAATGGGCAATGAGCAGTTCTTC	CASSRGGTGMGNEQFF
NA	TRBJ2-2	NA	TRBV20-1	TGCAGTGCTACAGGGTTTGGGGAGCTGTTTTTT	CSATGFGELFF
TRBD1	TRBJ2-5	many	TRBV12-3/TRBV12-4	TGTGCCAGCAGGACAGGGTCCCAGACCCAGTACTTC	CASRTGSQTQYF
NA	TRBJ2-1	NA	TRBV15	TGTGCCACCAGCAGGACCGGAATCGAGGGAGCTTACAATGAGCAGTTCTTC	CATSRTGIEGAYNEQFF
NA	TRBJ2-7	NA	TRBV19	TGTGCCAGTAGTATCTTTGCACAGCCCTCCTACGAGCAGTACTTC	CASSIFAQPSYEQYF
NA	TRBJ1-5	NA	TRBV30	TGTGCCTGGAAGGGAGGTTACAATCAGCCCCAGCATTTT	CAWKGGYNQPQHF
NA	TRBJ2-2	NA	TRBV11-3	TGTGCCAGCAGCTTAGGGACACTGAACACCGGGGAGCTGTTTTTT	CASSLGTLNTGELFF
TRBD1	TRBJ1-4	NA	TRBV12-5	TGTGCTAGTGGTTTGGGAGACAGGGAACTGTTTTTT	CASGLGDRELFF
TRBD1	TRBJ2-1	NA	TRBV6-5	TGTGCCAGCATTCCACGGACAGGGGGGTACAATGAGCAGTTCTTC	CASIPRTGGYNEQFF
NA	TRBJ2-7	NA	TRBV30	TGTGCCTGGAGCGGACTGGACTCAAGCCTCTACGAGCAGTACTTC	CAWSGLDSSLYEQYF
NA	TRBJ2-5	once	TRBV29-1	TGCAGCGTTGGTGCGCTCCAAGAGACCCAGTACTTC	CSVGALQETQYF
NA	TRBJ2-5	few	TRBV28	TGTGCCAGCAGTTTAAAGGGGGTAGAGACCCAGTACTTC	CASSLKGVETQYF
NA	TRBJ1-1	NA	TRBV2	TGTGCCAGCAGTGACGGGTCCTCGGCGGGCACTGAAGCTTTCTTT	CASSDGSSAGTEAFF